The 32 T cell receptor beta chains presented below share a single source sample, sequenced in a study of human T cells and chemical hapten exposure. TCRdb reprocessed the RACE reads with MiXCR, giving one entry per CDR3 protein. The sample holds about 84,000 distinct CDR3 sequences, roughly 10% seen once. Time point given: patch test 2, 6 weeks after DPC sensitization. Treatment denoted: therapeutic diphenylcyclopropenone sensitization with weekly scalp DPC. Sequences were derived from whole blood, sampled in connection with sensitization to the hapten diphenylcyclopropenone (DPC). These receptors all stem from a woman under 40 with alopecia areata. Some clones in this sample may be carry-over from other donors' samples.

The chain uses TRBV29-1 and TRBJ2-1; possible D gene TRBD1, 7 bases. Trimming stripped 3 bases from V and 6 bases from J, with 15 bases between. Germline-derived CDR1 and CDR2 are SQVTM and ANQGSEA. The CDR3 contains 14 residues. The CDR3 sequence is CSVDLGQRVNEQFF. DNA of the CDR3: TGCAGCGTTGACCTGGGACAGCGGGTCAATGAGCAGTTCTTC.

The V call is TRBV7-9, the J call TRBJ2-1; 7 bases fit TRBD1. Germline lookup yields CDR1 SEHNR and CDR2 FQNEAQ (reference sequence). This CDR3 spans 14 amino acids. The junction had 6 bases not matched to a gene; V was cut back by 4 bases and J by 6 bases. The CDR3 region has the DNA TGTGCCAGCAGCTCGACAGGGACGGGCAATGAGCAGTTCTTC. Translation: CASSSTGTGNEQFF. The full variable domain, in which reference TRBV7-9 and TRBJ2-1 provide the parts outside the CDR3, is DTGVSQNPRHKITKRGQNVTFRCDPISEHNRLYWYRQTLGQGPEFLTYFQNEAQLEKSRLLSDRFSAERPKGSFSTLEIQRTEQGDSAMYLCASSSTGTGNEQFFGPGTRLTVL.

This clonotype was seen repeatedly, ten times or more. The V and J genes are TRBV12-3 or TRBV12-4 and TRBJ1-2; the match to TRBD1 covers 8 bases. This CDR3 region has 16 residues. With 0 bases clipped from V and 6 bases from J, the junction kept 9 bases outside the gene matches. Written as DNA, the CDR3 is TGTGCCAGCAGTTTAGCGGGGATCGAGACAGGGGATGGCTACACCTTC. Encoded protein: CASSLAGIETGDGYTF.

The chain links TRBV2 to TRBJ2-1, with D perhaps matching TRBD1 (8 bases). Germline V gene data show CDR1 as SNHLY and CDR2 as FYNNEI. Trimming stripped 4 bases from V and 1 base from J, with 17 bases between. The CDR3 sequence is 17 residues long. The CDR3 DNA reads TGTGCCAGCAGTGGTTCACAGGGGGGGGATTCCTACAATGAGCAGTTCTTC. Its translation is CASSGSQGGDSYNEQFF.

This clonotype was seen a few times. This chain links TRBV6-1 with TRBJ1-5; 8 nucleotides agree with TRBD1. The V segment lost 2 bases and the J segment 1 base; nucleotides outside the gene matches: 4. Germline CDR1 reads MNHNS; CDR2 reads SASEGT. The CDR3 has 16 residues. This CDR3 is CASSETGQGSNQPQHF. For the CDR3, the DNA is TGTGCCAGCAGTGAAACAGGACAGGGAAGCAATCAGCCCCAGCATTTT.

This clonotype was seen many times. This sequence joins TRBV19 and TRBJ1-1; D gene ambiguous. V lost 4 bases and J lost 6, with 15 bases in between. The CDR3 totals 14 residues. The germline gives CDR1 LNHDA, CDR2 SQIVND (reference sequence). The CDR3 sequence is CASSRTLLGAEAFF. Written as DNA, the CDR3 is TGTGCCAGTAGTAGGACCCTACTGGGAGCTGAAGCTTTCTTT.

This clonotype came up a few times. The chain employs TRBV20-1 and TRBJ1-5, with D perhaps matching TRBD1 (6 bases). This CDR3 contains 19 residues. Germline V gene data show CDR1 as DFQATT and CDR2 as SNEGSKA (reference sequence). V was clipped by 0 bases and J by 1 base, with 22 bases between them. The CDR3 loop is CSARDREITGTRSNQPQHF. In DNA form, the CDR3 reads TGCAGTGCTAGAGATCGCGAAATAACCGGGACACGAAGCAATCAGCCCCAGCATTTT.

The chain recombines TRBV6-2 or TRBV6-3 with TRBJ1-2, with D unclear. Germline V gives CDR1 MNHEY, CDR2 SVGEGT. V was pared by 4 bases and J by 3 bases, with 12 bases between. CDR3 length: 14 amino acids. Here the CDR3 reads CASSFYGPHYGYTF. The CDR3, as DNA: TGTGCCAGCAGTTTTTATGGGCCGCACTATGGCTACACCTTC.

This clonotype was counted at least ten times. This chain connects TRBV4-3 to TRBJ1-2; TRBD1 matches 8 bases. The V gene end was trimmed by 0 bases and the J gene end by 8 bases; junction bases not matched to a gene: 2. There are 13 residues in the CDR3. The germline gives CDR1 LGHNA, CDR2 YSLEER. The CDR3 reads CASSQERTGGYTF. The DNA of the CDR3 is TGCGCCAGCAGCCAAGAGAGGACAGGGGGCTACACCTTC.

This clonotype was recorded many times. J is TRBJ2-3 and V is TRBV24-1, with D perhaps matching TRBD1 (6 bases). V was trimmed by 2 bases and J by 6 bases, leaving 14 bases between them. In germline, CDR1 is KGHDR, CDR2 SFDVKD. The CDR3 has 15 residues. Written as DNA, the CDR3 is TGTGCCACCAGTGATTGGGACATGGGGATGGATACGCAGTATTTT. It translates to CATSDWDMGMDTQYF.

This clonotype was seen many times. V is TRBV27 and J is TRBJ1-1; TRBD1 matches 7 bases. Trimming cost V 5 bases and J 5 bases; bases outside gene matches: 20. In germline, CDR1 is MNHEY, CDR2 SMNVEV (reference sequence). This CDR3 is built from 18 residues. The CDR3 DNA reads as TGTGCCAGCAGTGGGGGACAGTTGACCTCTCAAAAAGGGACTGAAGCTTTCTTT. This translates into CASSGGQLTSQKGTEAFF.

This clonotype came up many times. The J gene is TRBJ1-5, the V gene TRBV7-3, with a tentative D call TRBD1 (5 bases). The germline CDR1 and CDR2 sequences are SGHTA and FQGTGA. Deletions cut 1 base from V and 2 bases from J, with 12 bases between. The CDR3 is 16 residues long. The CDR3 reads CASSLKQGGGNQPQHF. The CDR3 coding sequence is TGTGCCAGCAGCTTAAAGCAGGGCGGCGGCAATCAGCCCCAGCATTTT. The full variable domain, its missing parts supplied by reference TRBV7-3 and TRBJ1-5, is GAGVSQTPSNKVTEKGKYVELRCDPISGHTALYWYRQSLGQGPEFLIYFQGTGAADDSGLPNDRFFAVRPEGSVSTLKIQRTERGDSAVYLCASSLKQGGGNQPQHFGDGTRLSIL.

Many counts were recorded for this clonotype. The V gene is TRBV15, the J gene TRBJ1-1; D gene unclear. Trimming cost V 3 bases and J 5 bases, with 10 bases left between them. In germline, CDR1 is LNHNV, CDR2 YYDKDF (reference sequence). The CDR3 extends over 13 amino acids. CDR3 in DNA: TGTGCCACCAGCAGTTTTCGTAGGACTGAAGCTTTCTTT. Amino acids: CATSSFRRTEAFF.

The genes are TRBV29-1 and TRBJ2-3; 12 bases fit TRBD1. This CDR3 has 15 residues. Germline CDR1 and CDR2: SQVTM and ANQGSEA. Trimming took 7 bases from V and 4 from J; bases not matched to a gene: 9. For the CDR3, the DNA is TGCAGCGCGGATTGGGACAGGGGGCGAGCAGATACGCAGTATTTT. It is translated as CSADWDRGRADTQYF.

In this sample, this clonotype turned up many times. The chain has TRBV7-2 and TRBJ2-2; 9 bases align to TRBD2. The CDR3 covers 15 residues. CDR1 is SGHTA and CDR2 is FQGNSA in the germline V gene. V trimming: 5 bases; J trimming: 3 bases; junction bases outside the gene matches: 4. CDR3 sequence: CASSGAGGHTGELFF. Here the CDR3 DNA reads TGTGCCAGCAGCGGAGCGGGGGGTCACACCGGGGAGCTGTTTTTT.

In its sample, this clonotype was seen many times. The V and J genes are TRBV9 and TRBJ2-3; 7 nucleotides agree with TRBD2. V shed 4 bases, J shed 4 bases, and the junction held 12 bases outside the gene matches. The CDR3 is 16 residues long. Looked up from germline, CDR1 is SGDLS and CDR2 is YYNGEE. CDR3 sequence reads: CASSPRTSAPSDTQYF. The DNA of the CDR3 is TGTGCCAGCAGCCCCCGCACTAGCGCACCTTCAGATACGCAGTATTTT.

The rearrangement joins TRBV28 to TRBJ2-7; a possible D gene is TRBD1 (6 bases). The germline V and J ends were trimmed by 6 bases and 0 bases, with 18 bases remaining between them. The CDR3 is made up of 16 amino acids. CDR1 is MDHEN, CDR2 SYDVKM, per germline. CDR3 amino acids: CASSPWGQGSSYEQYF. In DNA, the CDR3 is TGTGCCAGCAGCCCTTGGGGGCAGGGTTCCTCCTACGAGCAGTACTTC.

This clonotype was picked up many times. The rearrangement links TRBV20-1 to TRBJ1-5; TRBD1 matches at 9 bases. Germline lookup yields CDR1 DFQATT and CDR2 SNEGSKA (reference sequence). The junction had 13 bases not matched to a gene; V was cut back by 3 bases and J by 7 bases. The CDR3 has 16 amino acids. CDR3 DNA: TGCAGTGCTAGCAGACCCGGGACAGGGATTTTGCAGCCCCAGCATTTT. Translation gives CSASRPGTGILQPQHF.

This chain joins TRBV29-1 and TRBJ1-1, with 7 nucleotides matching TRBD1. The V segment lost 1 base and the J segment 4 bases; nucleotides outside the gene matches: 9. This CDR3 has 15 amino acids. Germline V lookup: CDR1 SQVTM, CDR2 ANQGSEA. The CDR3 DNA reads TGCAGCGTTGAAGGGGCTAAGACAGGGTTCACTGAAGCTTTCTTT. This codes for CSVEGAKTGFTEAFF.

CDR3 loop: CASSPTGLAGGTDTQYF. As DNA, the CDR3 is TGTGCCAGCTCACCAACAGGACTAGCGGGAGGCACAGATACGCAGTATTTT. The chain carries TRBV18 and TRBJ2-3, with TRBD2 matching 13 bases. Germline CDR1 is KGHSH and CDR2 is LQKENI. The V gene end was trimmed by 2 bases and the J gene end by 1 base; junction bases not matched to a gene: 3. This CDR3 has 17 residues.

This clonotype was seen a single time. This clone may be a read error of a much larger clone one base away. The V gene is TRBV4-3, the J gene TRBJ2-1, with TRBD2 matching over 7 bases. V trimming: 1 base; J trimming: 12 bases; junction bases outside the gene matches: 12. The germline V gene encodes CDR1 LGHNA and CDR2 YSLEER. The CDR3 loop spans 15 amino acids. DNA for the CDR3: TGCGCCAGCAGCCAAGCGGGGGGAGGGCCACGGGTGCAGTTCTTC. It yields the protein CASSQAGGGPRVQFF.

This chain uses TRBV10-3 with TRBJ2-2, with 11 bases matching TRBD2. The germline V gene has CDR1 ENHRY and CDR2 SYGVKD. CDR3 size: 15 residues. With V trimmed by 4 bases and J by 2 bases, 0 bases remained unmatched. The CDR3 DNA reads TGTGCCATCAGTGGACTAGCGGGAAACACCGGGGAGCTGTTTTTT. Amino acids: CAISGLAGNTGELFF.

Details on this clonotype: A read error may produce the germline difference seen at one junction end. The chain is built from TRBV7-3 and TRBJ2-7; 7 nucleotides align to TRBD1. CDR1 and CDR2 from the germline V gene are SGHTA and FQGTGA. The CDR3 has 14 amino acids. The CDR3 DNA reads TGTGCCAGCAGCTTAGACAGGGCCTCCCACGAGCAGTACTTC. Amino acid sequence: CASSLDRASHEQYF.

CDR3 in DNA: TGTGCCAGCAGTCCACTAGCGGGAAAAGAGACCCAGTACTTC. Protein: CASSPLAGKETQYF. The V gene is TRBV6-5, the J gene TRBJ2-5, with 10 bases that match TRBD2. Germline-derived CDR1 and CDR2 are MNHEY and SVGAGI. This CDR3 is built from 14 residues. V lost 5 bases and J lost 3; bases outside the gene matches: 3.

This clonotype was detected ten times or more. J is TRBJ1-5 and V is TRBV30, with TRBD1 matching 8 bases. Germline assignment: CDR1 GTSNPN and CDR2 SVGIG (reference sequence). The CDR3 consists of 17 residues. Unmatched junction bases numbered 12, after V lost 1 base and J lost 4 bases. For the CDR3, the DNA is TGTGCCTGGAGTGGGGTTGGAGACAGGGGAATGAATCAGCCCCAGCATTTT. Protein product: CAWSGVGDRGMNQPQHF.

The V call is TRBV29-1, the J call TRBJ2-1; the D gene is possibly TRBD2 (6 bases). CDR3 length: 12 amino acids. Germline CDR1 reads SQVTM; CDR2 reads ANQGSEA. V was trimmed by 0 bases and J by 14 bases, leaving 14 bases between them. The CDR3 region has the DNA TGCAGCGTTGAAGAGCGGGGTACCACAAAGTTCTTC. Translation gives CSVEERGTTKFF.

The CDR3 region has the DNA TGCAGTGCTAGAGGAGCGGGGGGCTATAACATTCAGTACTTC. It codes for CSARGAGGYNIQYF. V usage is TRBV20-1 and J usage is TRBJ2-4; 9 bases agree with TRBD2. CDR1 DFQATT and CDR2 SNEGSKA come from the germline V gene (reference sequence). The CDR3 sequence is 14 residues long. Trimming cost V 1 base and J 7 bases; bases outside gene matches: 5.

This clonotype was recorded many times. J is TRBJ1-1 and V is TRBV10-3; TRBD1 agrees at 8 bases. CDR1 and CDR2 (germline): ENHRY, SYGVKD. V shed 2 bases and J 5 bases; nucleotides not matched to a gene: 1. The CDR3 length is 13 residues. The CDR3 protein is CAISEGQGTEAFF. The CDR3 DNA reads TGTGCCATCAGTGAGGGACAGGGAACTGAAGCTTTCTTT.

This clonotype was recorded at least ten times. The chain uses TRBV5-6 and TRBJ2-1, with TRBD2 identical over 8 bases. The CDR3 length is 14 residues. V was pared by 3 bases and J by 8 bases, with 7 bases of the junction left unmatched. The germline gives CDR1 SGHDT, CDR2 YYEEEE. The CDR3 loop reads CASSYIGRADEQFF. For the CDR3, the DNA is TGTGCCAGCAGCTATATCGGGAGGGCCGATGAGCAGTTCTTC.

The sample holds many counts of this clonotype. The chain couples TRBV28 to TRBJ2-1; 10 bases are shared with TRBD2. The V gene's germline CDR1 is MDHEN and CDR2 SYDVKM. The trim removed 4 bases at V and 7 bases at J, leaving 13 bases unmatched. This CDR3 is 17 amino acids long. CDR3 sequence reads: CASSSSGSSATWNEQFF. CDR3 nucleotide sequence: TGTGCCAGCAGTTCTAGCGGGAGCTCGGCGACGTGGAATGAGCAGTTCTTC.

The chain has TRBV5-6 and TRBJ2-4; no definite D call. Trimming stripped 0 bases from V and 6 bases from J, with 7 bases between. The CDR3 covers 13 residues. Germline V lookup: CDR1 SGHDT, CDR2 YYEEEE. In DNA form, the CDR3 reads TGTGCCAGCAGCTTGGTGGGTTTAAACATTCAGTACTTC. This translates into CASSLVGLNIQYF. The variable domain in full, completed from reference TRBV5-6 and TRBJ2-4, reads DAGVTQSPTHLIKTRGQQVTLRCSPKSGHDTVSWYQQALGQGPQFIFQYYEEEERQRGNFPDRFSGHQFPNYSSELNVNALLLGDSALYLCASSLVGLNIQYFGAGTRLSVL.

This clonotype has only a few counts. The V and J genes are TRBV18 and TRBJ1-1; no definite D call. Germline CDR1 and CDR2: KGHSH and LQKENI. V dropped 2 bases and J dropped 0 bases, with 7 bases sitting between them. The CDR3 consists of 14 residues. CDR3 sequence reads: CASSPVNLNTEAFF. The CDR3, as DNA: TGTGCCAGCTCACCAGTCAACCTGAACACTGAAGCTTTCTTT.